This T cell receptor (beta chain) is from a study of blood T cell repertoires in COVID-19 (dated by TCRdb to about 2020). For the study in its entirety: Collaborator samples came from the United States, Italy and Spain and covered acute and convalescent phases of COVID-19. Where available, HLA class I and class II types were taken from metadata supplied by the sample provider and were not determined by assay-based typing. Subjects who had been exposed to COVID-19, were actively infected with it, or had recovered from it provided the deeply sampled blood TCRbeta repertoires that made up the dataset. The material from the prospective study consisted of cDNA or gDNA derived from T cells, B-cell-depleted T cells, or PBMCs. The repertoires were released in a freely available public database meant as a resource for research on the immune response to SARS-CoV-2. A de-identified subject ID, COVID-19 status, age in years and sex were almost always included in the sample metadata. Samples were obtained from the ongoing ImmuneRACE study (first 160 participants) and from some 1,200 subjects provided by 6 global collaborators. Study-level results and caveats: Clinical and demographic metadata were provided uncurated, with the amount varying by source and participant.

Comment on this clone: Its antigen remains unidentified. The input lacks base qualities; no much larger clone sits a single base away.

Each collaborating institution followed its own protocols to collect whole blood in K2EDTA tubes. For TCRbeta analysis, collaborators shipped samples as frozen whole blood, isolated PBMCs, or DNA extracted from either of those sample types. The germline ends are 11 bases apart after V is trimmed by 4 bases and J by 8 bases. The CDR3 sequence holds 12 residues, the cysteine and phenylalanine included. Only CDR3 DNA remains: 36 bases, in frame from the first base. Sequences LGHDT (CDR1) and YNNKEL (CDR2) are obtained from the germline V gene (reference sequence). The immunoSEQ Assay, a bias-controlled multiplex PCR, was used to amplify TCRbeta CDR3 regions from genomic DNA. As for the authors' bioinformatics: The number of nucleated cells in each sample was estimated from the amplification of reference gene primers within the assay. Sequence reads were collapsed and filtered to measure the absolute abundance of every unique TCRbeta CDR3 rearrangement. Productive Simpson clonality was computed per sample as the square root of Simpson's diversity index over productive rearrangements. TCRdb mirrors the immuneACCESS table, restricted to in-frame sequences. Some clones are absent from its copies; in checked studies, under half trace to an unresolved V gene, and the reason for the others is unknown. For V, J and clone size, that table is used; D and trimming come from the DNA. This sample comprises 100,000 or so clones, approximately 90% of them detected only once. Together, the top ten hold 0.85% to 1% of the sample.

Rearrangement joined TRBV3-1 (or the pseudogene TRBV3-2) to TRBJ1-2, with no reliable assignment of the D segment. The sequencing sample was made of peripheral blood. The receptor was isolated from a man between 60 and 70 years old with acute or convalescent COVID-19. CDR3 region: CASSPPTGGYTF. The nucleotides are TGTGCCAGCAGCCCCCCGACTGGCGGCTACACCTTC.